The 16 T cell receptor beta chains listed next were all sequenced from one sample in a study of T-cell reconstitution after alpha-beta-depleted transplantation in children. Unique molecular identifiers were incorporated during preparation of the TCRbeta library. MiXCR, applied by TCRdb to the PCR reads, yields one record per CDR3 protein. The repertoire has around 450,000 distinct CDR3 sequences, 15% to 20% of them found once; the top ten carry under 30%. Sequencing was performed on PBMCs, mostly from graft donor cells, taken 360 days after TCRalphabeta/CD19-depleted stem cell transplant. The receptors here all came from a boy in the first two years of life who had a stem cell transplant for Wiskott-Aldrich syndrome, so the T cells may come from the graft donor.

This clonotype was observed a handful of times. The chain carries TRBV7-9 and TRBJ2-7; 7 nucleotides align to TRBD1. The V and J ends lost 2 bases and 2 bases, in that order; junction bases with no gene match: 9. CDR1 SEHNR and CDR2 FQNEAQ come from the germline V gene (reference sequence). The CDR3 spans 16 residues. CDR3 amino acids: CASSLNGDRAAYEQYF. CDR3 sequence (DNA): TGTGCCAGCAGCTTAAATGGCGACAGGGCGGCCTACGAGCAGTACTTC.

The chain links TRBV24-1 to TRBJ2-7, with D perhaps matching TRBD1 or TRBD2 (5 bases each). From germline, CDR1 is KGHDR and CDR2 SFDVKD. This CDR3 comprises 16 residues. V shed 11 bases and J shed 0 bases, with 22 bases lying between them. CDR3 region: CAIPGTADYPSYEQYF. CDR3 DNA: TGTGCCATCCCCGGGACCGCCGATTACCCCTCCTACGAGCAGTACTTC.

V gene TRBV6-4 combines with J gene TRBJ2-7; TRBD2 matches 9 bases. V gave up 8 bases and J gave up 3 bases; unmatched junction bases: 8. Germline loops: CDR1 MRHNA, CDR2 SNTAGT. The CDR3 is 14 amino acids. CDR3 amino acids: CASSSGETFYEQYF. The CDR3 coding sequence is TGTGCCAGCTCTAGCGGGGAGACTTTCTACGAGCAGTACTTC.

The sample holds a few counts of this clonotype. CDR3 DNA sequence: TGCAGCGCCGGGACAGGGGGCTATGGCTACACCTTC. This gives the protein CSAGTGGYGYTF. The chain is built from TRBV29-1 and TRBJ1-2; 11 bases are shared with TRBD1. Germline V gives CDR1 SQVTM, CDR2 ANQGSEA. There are 12 residues in the CDR3. V lost 7 bases, J lost 4 bases, and 2 bases stayed unmatched.

This chain connects TRBV7-9 to TRBJ2-7; D remains unclear. CDR1 is SEHNR, CDR2 FQNEAQ, per germline (reference sequence). The CDR3 contains 12 residues. Trimming shortened V by 2 bases and J by 4 bases, and 6 bases separated the two germline ends. Written as DNA, the CDR3 is TGTGCCAGCAGCTTATGGCGGTACGAGCAGTACTTC. Translating gives CASSLWRYEQYF.

This clonotype has more than one count but fewer than ten. The chain joins TRBV11-2 to TRBJ2-7; D is uncertain. Trimming removed 5 bases at V and 0 bases at J, with 20 bases between. Looked up from germline, CDR1 is SGHAT and CDR2 is FQNNGV. The CDR3 spans 17 residues. For the CDR3, the DNA is TGTGCCAGCAGCCCGTTCTTAAGTGGAGAAAGCTCCTACGAGCAGTACTTC. Residues: CASSPFLSGESSYEQYF.

CDR3 sequence reads: CASSPTPSNTEAFF. The CDR3, as DNA: TGCGCCAGCAGCCCGACTCCCTCGAACACTGAAGCTTTCTTT. The V call is TRBV5-1, the J call TRBJ1-1; no clear D. The V end was cut by 4 bases, the J end by 1 base, with 11 bases between. This CDR3 region has 14 residues. CDR1 and CDR2 (germline): SGHRS, YFSETQ.

The table lists this clonotype with a few counts. The chain carries TRBV28 and TRBJ2-1, with 10 bases aligning to TRBD2. V was clipped by 5 bases and J by 6 bases; unmatched bases: 10. Germline CDR1 and CDR2: MDHEN and SYDVKM. The CDR3 consists of 16 residues. The CDR3 DNA reads as TGTGCCAGCAGTCTGGAATTAGCGGGGGGTACCAATGAGCAGTTCTTC. Encoded protein: CASSLELAGGTNEQFF.

The chain is built from TRBV12-3 or TRBV12-4 and TRBJ2-7; D may match TRBD1 or TRBD2 (5 bases each). The CDR3 extends over 13 amino acids. Trimming shortened V by 5 bases and J by 6 bases, and 14 bases separated the two germline ends. CDR3 nucleotides: TGTGCCAGCAGTGAGGGCATAGGGGTCGAGCAGTACTTC. Encoded protein: CASSEGIGVEQYF.

This clonotype was recorded a few times. V gene TRBV7-9 combines with J gene TRBJ2-3; TRBD1 might be the D (6 bases). V dropped 7 bases and J dropped 3 bases, with 17 bases sitting between them. The length of the CDR3 is 15 residues. CDR1 and CDR2 from the germline V gene are SEHNR and FQNEAQ (reference sequence). CDR3 in DNA: TGTGCCAGCACTTTCACAGGGTCGGGGACAGATACGCAGTATTTT. It specifies CASTFTGSGTDTQYF. The full variable domain, rest sourced from reference TRBV7-9 and TRBJ2-3, is DTGVSQNPRHKITKRGQNVTFRCDPISEHNRLYWYRQTLGQGPEFLTYFQNEAQLEKSRLLSDRFSAERPKGSFSTLEIQRTEQGDSAMYLCASTFTGSGTDTQYFGPGTRLTVL.

The genes are TRBV29-1 and TRBJ2-2, with 9 bases aligning to TRBD2. Germline loops: CDR1 SQVTM, CDR2 ANQGSEA. This CDR3 has 14 amino acids. The trim removed 5 bases at V and 3 bases at J, leaving 4 bases unmatched. Written as DNA, the CDR3 is TGCAGCGTTCCGGGACTAGCCTACACCGGGGAGCTGTTTTTT. Its translation: CSVPGLAYTGELFF.

This chain connects TRBV7-2 to TRBJ2-7, with D perhaps being TRBD1 or TRBD2 (5 bases each). Germline V gene lookup returns CDR1 SGHTA and CDR2 FQGNSA. CDR3 length equals 13 residues. Trimming removed 1 base at V and 4 bases at J, with 8 bases between. CDR3 residues: CASSLGGMYEQYF. The CDR3 DNA follows: TGTGCCAGCAGCTTAGGGGGGATGTACGAGCAGTACTTC.

This clonotype turned up a few times. The chain carries TRBV29-1 and TRBJ1-4; D ambiguous. This CDR3 region has 12 residues. Trimming took off 4 bases at V and 5 bases at J, with 8 bases between the two ends. From germline, CDR1 is SQVTM and CDR2 ANQGSEA. The CDR3 protein is CSVAHSNEKLFF. The CDR3 bases are TGCAGCGTTGCCCATTCGAATGAAAAACTGTTTTTT. The full variable domain, rest sourced from reference TRBV29-1 and TRBJ1-4, is SAVISQKPSRDICQRGTSLTIQCQVDSQVTMMFWYRQQPGQSLTLIATANQGSEATYESGFVIDKFPISRPNLTFSTLTVSNMSPEDSSIYLCSVAHSNEKLFFGSGTQLSVL.

The chain couples TRBV4-1 to TRBJ2-4; tentatively, D is TRBD1 (5 bases). The germline gives CDR1 MGHRA, CDR2 YSYEKL. V was pared by 1 base and J by 7 bases, with 11 bases between. The CDR3 runs 14 residues. The CDR3 reads CASSQARAPNIQYF. The CDR3 coding sequence is TGCGCCAGCAGCCAAGCCAGGGCCCCGAACATTCAGTACTTC.

This clonotype was recorded a few times. J is TRBJ1-1 and V is TRBV18, with a weak D call TRBD1 (6 bases). This CDR3 contains 16 residues. V was clipped by 1 base and J by 3 bases, with 15 bases between them. CDR1 is KGHSH and CDR2 is LQKENI in the germline V gene. The chain's CDR3 is CASSPRLGALDTEAFF. The CDR3 bases are TGTGCCAGCTCACCACGGCTGGGGGCGTTAGACACTGAAGCTTTCTTT. Full variable domain (rest looked up from reference TRBV18 and TRBJ1-1): NAGVMQNPRHLVRRRGQEARLRCSPMKGHSHVYWYRQLPEEGLKFMVYLQKENIIDESGMPKERFSAEFPKEGPSILRIQQVVRGDSAAYFCASSPRLGALDTEAFFGQGTRLTVV.

This clonotype was seen a few times. V usage is TRBV5-1 and J usage is TRBJ2-6, with D maybe TRBD2 (5 bases). The V and J ends lost 4 bases and 4 bases respectively, with 15 bases between them. The CDR3 consists of 16 residues. CDR1 SGHRS and CDR2 YFSETQ come from the germline V gene. CDR3 DNA: TGCGCCAGCAGCCCCAAAGGGCTAGCCGGGGCCAACGTCCTGACTTTC. Amino acid sequence: CASSPKGLAGANVLTF.